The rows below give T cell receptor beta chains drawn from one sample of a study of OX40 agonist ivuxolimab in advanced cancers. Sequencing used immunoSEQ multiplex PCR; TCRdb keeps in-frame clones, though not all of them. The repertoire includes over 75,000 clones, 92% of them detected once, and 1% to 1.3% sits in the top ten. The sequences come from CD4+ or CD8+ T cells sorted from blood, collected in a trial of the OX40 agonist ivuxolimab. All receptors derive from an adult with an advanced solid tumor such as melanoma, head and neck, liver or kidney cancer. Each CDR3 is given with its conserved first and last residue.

cdr3_aa: CASRALPGGYGYTF; j_call: TRBJ1-2; cdr3_length: 14; v_call: TRBV2
cdr3_aa: CASSLPYSNRGGYTF; j_call: TRBJ1-2; cdr3_length: 15; v_call: TRBV28
cdr3_aa: CASRSAAKNIQYF; j_call: TRBJ2-4; cdr3_length: 13; v_call: TRBV5-6
cdr3_aa: CSVGVTGGGNTIYF; j_call: TRBJ1-3; cdr3_length: 14; v_call: TRBV29-1
cdr3_aa: CATGLAALGELFF; j_call: TRBJ2-2; cdr3_length: 13; v_call: TRBV2
cdr3_aa: CASSQTYPNTGELFF; j_call: TRBJ2-2; cdr3_length: 15; v_call: TRBV4-1
cdr3_aa: CASSLGLRDATDTQYF; j_call: TRBJ2-3; cdr3_length: 16; v_call: TRBV5-1
cdr3_aa: CASSAGTGHYNEQFF; j_call: TRBJ2-1; cdr3_length: 15; v_call: TRBV6-1
cdr3_aa: CASSYARDRGKPNTGELFF; j_call: TRBJ2-2; cdr3_length: 19; v_call: TRBV6-7
cdr3_aa: CATSSPLASDTQYF; j_call: TRBJ2-3; cdr3_length: 14; v_call: TRBV15
cdr3_aa: CASSPGTDEKLFF; j_call: TRBJ1-4; cdr3_length: 13; v_call: TRBV4-1
cdr3_aa: CAWQTGNTGELFF; j_call: TRBJ2-2; cdr3_length: 13; v_call: TRBV30
cdr3_aa: CASSTSGQNTGELFF; j_call: TRBJ2-2; cdr3_length: 15; v_call: TRBV5-1
cdr3_aa: CASSFGATNEKLFF; j_call: TRBJ1-4; cdr3_length: 14; v_call: TRBV28
cdr3_aa: CASSSLLGANEKLFF; j_call: TRBJ1-4; cdr3_length: 15; v_call: TRBV28
cdr3_aa: CASSLSGSLSYNEQFF; j_call: TRBJ2-1; cdr3_length: 16; v_call: TRBV11-2
cdr3_aa: CASSYNGNLNSPLHF; j_call: TRBJ1-6; cdr3_length: 15; v_call: TRBV6-5
cdr3_aa: CASSFGTGYTGELFF; j_call: TRBJ2-2; cdr3_length: 15; v_call: TRBV9
cdr3_aa: CASSLWSISSNQPQHF; j_call: TRBJ1-5; cdr3_length: 16; v_call: TRBV28
cdr3_aa: CASSDWGRMTDTQYF; j_call: TRBJ2-3; cdr3_length: 15; v_call: TRBV2
cdr3_aa: CASSREEKQYF; j_call: TRBJ2-7; cdr3_length: 11; v_call: TRBV19
cdr3_aa: CASSLAEKETQYF; j_call: TRBJ2-5; cdr3_length: 13; v_call: TRBV5-1
cdr3_aa: CASSATGGQGYTF; j_call: TRBJ1-2; cdr3_length: 13; v_call: TRBV6-4
cdr3_aa: CASSLAPGAGNTIYF; j_call: TRBJ1-3; cdr3_length: 15; v_call: TRBV7-2
cdr3_aa: CASSLGRGAENIQYF; j_call: TRBJ2-4; cdr3_length: 15; v_call: TRBV7-2
cdr3_aa: CASSYGERSNQFF; j_call: TRBJ2-1; cdr3_length: 13; v_call: TRBV7-2